The source of this TCR beta chain is a study of cytomegalovirus exposure and HLA in healthy donors. The CDR3 is 16 amino acids. Germline lookup yields CDR1 SEHNR and CDR2 FQNEAQ (reference sequence). V lost 4 bases and J lost 4; bases outside the gene matches: 11. Study-wide findings and caveats: Sequencing depth across donors, presence/absence analyses assumed, was roughly uniform.

PCR employed 60 Vbeta and 13 Jbeta primers. Profiling relied on immunoSEQ multiplex PCR, and the TCRdb table lists in-frame clones only, not all of them. The profile shows 130,000 or so clones, approximately 78% of them singletons. Concerning this clone: Its antigen remains unidentified.

The rearrangement joins TRBV7-9 to TRBJ2-5; TRBD2 aligns across 8 bases. The receptor was derived from a man younger than 30 in good health and CMV-seropositive. What was sequenced was PBMCs. CDR3 nucleotide sequence: TGTGCCAGCAGCTACACTTTAGCGGGATCAGGAGAGACCCAGTACTTC. It is translated as CASSYTLAGSGETQYF. The variable domain in full, completed from reference TRBV7-9 and TRBJ2-5, reads DTGVSQNPRHKITKRGQNVTFRCDPISEHNRLYWYRQTLGQGPEFLTYFQNEAQLEKSRLLSDRFSAERPKGSFSTLEIQRTEQGDSAMYLCASSYTLAGSGETQYFGPGTRLLVL.